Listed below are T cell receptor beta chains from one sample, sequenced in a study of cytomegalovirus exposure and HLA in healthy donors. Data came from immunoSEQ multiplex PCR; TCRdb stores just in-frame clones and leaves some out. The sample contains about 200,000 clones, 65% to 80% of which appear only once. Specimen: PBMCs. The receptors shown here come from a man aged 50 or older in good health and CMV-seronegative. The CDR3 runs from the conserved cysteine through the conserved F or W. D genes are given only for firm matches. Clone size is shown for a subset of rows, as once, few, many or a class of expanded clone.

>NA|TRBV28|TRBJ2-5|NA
TGTGCCAGCATCCCTTCCGGCCCGCGGCGAGAGACCCAGTACTTC
CASIPSGPRRETQYF
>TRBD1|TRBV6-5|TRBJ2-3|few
TGTGCCAGCGCGGACAGGGGGTTGACAGATACGCAGTATTTT
CASADRGLTDTQYF
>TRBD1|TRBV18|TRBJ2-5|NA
TGTGCCAGCTCAAAAGACAGGGGGCTCCTTCTCCAGACCCAGTACTTC
CASSKDRGLLLQTQYF
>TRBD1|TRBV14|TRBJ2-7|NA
TGTGCCAGCAGCAGGCGGGACAGGGCCTCCTACGAGCAGTACTTC
CASSRRDRASYEQYF
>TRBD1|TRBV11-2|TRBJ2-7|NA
TGTGCCAGCAGCTTAACCGGACAGGGTATTCTCAACGAGCAGTACTTC
CASSLTGQGILNEQYF
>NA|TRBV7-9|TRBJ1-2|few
TGTGCCAGCAGCTTAGACCGAGCTACCGGCTACACCTTC
CASSLDRATGYTF
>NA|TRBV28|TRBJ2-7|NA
TGTGCCAGCATCCCCGGAGGATCAACCTACGAGCAGTACTTC
CASIPGGSTYEQYF
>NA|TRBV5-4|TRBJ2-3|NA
TGTGCCAGCAACGGGGTCTGCACAGATACGCAGTATTTT
CASNGVCTDTQYF
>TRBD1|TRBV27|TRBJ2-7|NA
TGTGCCAGCAGCGGCCGGACAGGGAAAGACGAGCAGTACTTC
CASSGRTGKDEQYF
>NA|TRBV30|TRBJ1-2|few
TGTGCCTGGAGTGTTGCAGGGAAGAGACGAGTCTATGGCTACACCTTC
CAWSVAGKRRVYGYTF
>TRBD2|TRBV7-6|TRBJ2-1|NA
TGTGCCAGCAGCTTACTTGGACTAGTAGCCTACAATGAGCAGTTCTTC
CASSLLGLVAYNEQFF
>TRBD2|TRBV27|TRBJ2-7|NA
TGTGCCAGCAGTTTATCGAGCGGGAGTTTCGACGAGCAGTACTTC
CASSLSSGSFDEQYF
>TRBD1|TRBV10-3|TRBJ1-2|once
TGTGCCATCAGCTTGGGACAGACTAACTATGGCTACACCTTC
CAISLGQTNYGYTF
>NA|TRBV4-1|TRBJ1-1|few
TGCGCCAGCAGCCAGGGAGGCAGGACTGAAGCTTTCTTT
CASSQGGRTEAFF
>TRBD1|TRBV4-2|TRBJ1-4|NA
TGTGCCAGCAGCCAGGCCGCCGGGACAGGGGGTGAAAAACTGTTTTTT
CASSQAAGTGGEKLFF
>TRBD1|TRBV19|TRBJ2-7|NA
TGTGCCAGCTCTTTGGGACAGGGAAACGAGCAGTACTTC
CASSLGQGNEQYF
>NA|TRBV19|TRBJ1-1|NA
TGTGCCAGTAGTATCCGACAGTTCATGAACACTGAAGCTTTCTTT
CASSIRQFMNTEAFF
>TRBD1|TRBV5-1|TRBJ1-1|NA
TGCGCCAGCAGCTTTACAGGGGGAGTCGGCACTGAAGCTTTCTTT
CASSFTGGVGTEAFF
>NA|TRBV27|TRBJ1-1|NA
TGTGCCAGCAGTTCGACAGTGAACACTGAAGCTTTCTTT
CASSSTVNTEAFF
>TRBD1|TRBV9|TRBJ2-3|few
TGTGCCAGCAGCGAGAGGTCGGGACAGGTCACAGATACGCAGTATTTT
CASSERSGQVTDTQYF
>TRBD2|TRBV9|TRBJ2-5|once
TGTGCCAGCAGCGTAGCGGGAGGGATGGAGACCCAGTACTTC
CASSVAGGMETQYF
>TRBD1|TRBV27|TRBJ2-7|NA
TGTGCCAGCAGTCCTGCGACAGGGTGGGAGCAGTACTTC
CASSPATGWEQYF
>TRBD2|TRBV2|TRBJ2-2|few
TGTGCCAGCAGGCAACCGGGACTAGCGGCGAACACCGGGGAGCTGTTTTTT
CASRQPGLAANTGELFF
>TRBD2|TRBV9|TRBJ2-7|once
TGTGCCAGCAGCGTAGGTAGCGGGAGCGAGCAGTACTTC
CASSVGSGSEQYF
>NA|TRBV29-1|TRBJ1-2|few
TGCAGTGATATCCGACAGGAGAGCTATGGCTACACCTTC
CSDIRQESYGYTF
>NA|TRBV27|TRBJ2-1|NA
TGTGCCAGCAGTCCCCGGGGAAACTACAATGAGCAGTTCTTC
CASSPRGNYNEQFF
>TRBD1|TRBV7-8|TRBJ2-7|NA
TGTGCCAGCAGCTCCTTTCCCGGGACAGGGGACTACGAGCAGTACTTC
CASSSFPGTGDYEQYF
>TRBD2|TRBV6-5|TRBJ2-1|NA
TGTGCCAGCAGTCCAGCGGGAGACTCCTACAATGAGCAGTTCTTC
CASSPAGDSYNEQFF
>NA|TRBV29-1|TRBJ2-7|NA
TGCAGCGTTCTAGCCGACTACGAGCAGTACTTC
CSVLADYEQYF
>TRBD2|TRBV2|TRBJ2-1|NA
TGTGCCAGCACAACGGGGGGGGGCAATGAGCAGTTCTTC
CASTTGGGNEQFF
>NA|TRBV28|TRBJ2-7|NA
TGTGCCAGCAGTTTAGCCAGGGGAAATGGCTACGAGCAGTACTTC
CASSLARGNGYEQYF
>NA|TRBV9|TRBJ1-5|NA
TGTGCCAGCAGCCGCGGGGGAGATTATAGCAATCAGCCCCAGCATTTT
CASSRGGDYSNQPQHF
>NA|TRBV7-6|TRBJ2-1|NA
TGTGCCAGCACCTCCGGGGGAGTTAGGGATGAGCAGTTCTTC
CASTSGGVRDEQFF
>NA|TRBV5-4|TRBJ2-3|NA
TGTGCCAGCAGCTTGTCGGGAGCTAGCACAGATACGCAGTATTTT
CASSLSGASTDTQYF
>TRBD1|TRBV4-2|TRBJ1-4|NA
TGTGCCAGCAGCCCAGAGGCAGGGGGAAATGAAAAACTGTTTTTT
CASSPEAGGNEKLFF